Below, 23 T cell receptor beta chains from the same sample are listed, as sequenced in a study of T cell repertoires in cytomegalovirus infection. TCRdb re-called the reads through MiXCR, storing one row per CDR3 protein. The profile covers hundreds of thousands of distinct CDR3 sequences, with roughly a tenth appearing a single time and over 2.5% taken by the ten largest. The sequencing sample was made of PBMCs. Receptor source: a human donor in good health (CMV status not recorded). Some clones in this sample may be carry-over from other donors' samples.

This clonotype has ten or more counts. The V and J genes are TRBV28 and TRBJ1-2; D remains ambiguous. V was trimmed by 6 bases and J by 8 bases, leaving 10 bases between them. Per germline, CDR1 MDHEN and CDR2 SYDVKM. This CDR3 is 11 amino acids long. For the CDR3, the DNA is TGTGCCAGCAGCAAGGAGGGAGGCTACACCTTC. As protein: CASSKEGGYTF.

This clonotype appeared many times. The chain couples TRBV11-3 to TRBJ2-2; 10 bases are a match to TRBD1. Germline CDR1 SGHNT, CDR2 YENEEA. The length of the CDR3 is 15 residues. The J segment lost 5 bases and the V segment lost 5 bases, leaving 5 bases of the junction unmatched. The CDR3 spells CASSTGQGGTGELFF. CDR3 in DNA: TGTGCCAGCAGCACCGGACAGGGGGGAACCGGGGAGCTGTTTTTT.

This clonotype was seen at least ten times. The chain combines TRBV7-9 with TRBJ2-1; D is undetermined. The CDR3 loop spans 15 amino acids. Looked up from germline, CDR1 is SEHNR and CDR2 is FQNEAQ (reference sequence). Deletions cut 2 bases from V and 7 bases from J, with 15 bases between. The CDR3 reads CASSLPQVRLNEQFF. The CDR3 bases are TGTGCCAGCAGCTTACCGCAGGTACGGCTTAATGAGCAGTTCTTC.

This clonotype was recorded many times. V and J are TRBV29-1 and TRBJ1-2; D might be TRBD1 (5 bases). Per the germline V gene, CDR1 is SQVTM and CDR2 is ANQGSEA. Deletions cut 4 bases from V and 4 bases from J, with 13 bases between. This CDR3 region has 13 residues. The CDR3 DNA reads TGCAGCGTTGCAGCGGGGGGAGGCTATGGCTACACCTTC. Encoded protein: CSVAAGGGYGYTF.

This clonotype occurred many times. CDR3 sequence: CASSPLLSGGDTQYF. CDR3 coding DNA: TGTGCCAGCTCACCTCTCTTGAGCGGGGGTGATACGCAGTATTTT. This chain uses TRBV18 with TRBJ2-3, with 8 nucleotides matching TRBD2. The CDR3 has 15 residues. Losses at the gene ends were 3 bases for V and 6 bases for J; bases not matched to a gene: 8. Germline V lookup: CDR1 KGHSH, CDR2 LQKENI.

The sample holds many counts of this clonotype. The chain is built from TRBV12-3 or TRBV12-4 and TRBJ2-3; TRBD2 is a possible D gene (7 bases). Trimming left V 3 bases short and J 0 bases short, with 19 bases between. The CDR3 covers 18 residues. The CDR3 DNA reads as TGTGCCAGCAGTTTTACCCTGGCGGGGGCATCTAGCACAGATACGCAGTATTTT. This codes for CASSFTLAGASSTDTQYF.

This clonotype has a handful of counts. J is TRBJ2-5 and V is TRBV28, with 10 bases fitting TRBD2. Trimming removed 11 bases from V and 3 bases from J; junction bases left unmatched: 6. The CDR3 runs to 13 residues. In germline, CDR1 is MDHEN, CDR2 SYDVKM. The CDR3, as DNA: TGTGCCTCGCTAGCGGGGGAAGAAGAGACCCAGTACTTC. This gives the protein CASLAGEEETQYF.

This clonotype was recorded many times. The rearrangement joins TRBV7-9 to TRBJ2-1; D might be TRBD1 (5 bases). The CDR3 consists of 12 residues. V shed 1 base and J shed 11 bases, with 9 bases lying between them. Per the germline V gene, CDR1 is SEHNR and CDR2 is FQNEAQ (reference sequence). CDR3 region: CASSLDRTQQFF. The CDR3 DNA is TGTGCCAGCAGCTTAGATAGGACACAGCAGTTCTTC.

This clonotype was recorded at least ten times. The chain links TRBV5-5 to TRBJ1-2, with 8 bases that match TRBD1. With 0 bases clipped from V and 5 bases from J, the junction kept 12 bases outside the gene matches. The CDR3 spans 17 residues. Germline CDR1 is SGHKS and CDR2 is YYEKEE (reference sequence). CDR3 sequence (DNA): TGTGCCAGCAGCTTGGACGGTCGGAGGACAGGGTCGTATGGCTACACCTTC. As protein: CASSLDGRRTGSYGYTF. The complete variable domain, with remaining parts taken from reference TRBV5-5 and TRBJ1-2, reads DAGVTQSPTHLIKTRGQQVTLRCSPISGHKSVSWYQQVLGQGPQFIFQYYEKEERGRGNFPDRFSARQFPNYSSELNVNALLLGDSALYLCASSLDGRRTGSYGYTFGSGTRLTVV.

The table lists this clonotype with a few counts. The CDR3 loop is CASSGNRDKFYNEQFF. CDR3 bases: TGTGCCAGCAGCGGGAACCGGGACAAGTTCTACAATGAGCAGTTCTTC. This chain connects TRBV9 to TRBJ2-1; D may be TRBD1 (6 bases). Germline loops: CDR1 SGDLS, CDR2 YYNGEE. This CDR3 comprises 16 residues. Trimming took off 3 bases at V and 3 bases at J, with 16 bases between the two ends.

Many counts were recorded for this clonotype. The rearrangement links TRBV7-2 to TRBJ1-1; D unclear. CDR1 and CDR2 (germline): SGHTA, FQGNSA. V gave up 5 bases and J gave up 3 bases, with 16 bases separating them. This CDR3 spans 15 amino acids. CDR3 nucleotide sequence: TGTGCCAGCAGCCCTAAACCCCGACGGTACACTGAAGCTTTCTTT. Protein product: CASSPKPRRYTEAFF.

This clonotype showed up many times. The chain links TRBV2 to TRBJ1-5; D gene uncertain. Per the germline V gene, CDR1 is SNHLY and CDR2 is FYNNEI. This CDR3 has 16 amino acids. V was shortened by 4 bases and J by 1 base, with 14 bases between the two germline ends. The CDR3 reads CASSGVYWGSNQPQHF. The CDR3, as DNA: TGTGCCAGCAGTGGAGTCTATTGGGGAAGCAATCAGCCCCAGCATTTT.

The gene calls are TRBV29-1 and TRBJ2-4; D not certain. CDR3 length equals 17 residues. The V end was cut by 0 bases, the J end by 0 bases, with 15 bases between. CDR1 is SQVTM, CDR2 ANQGSEA, per germline. The CDR3 sequence is CSVEDLIPQKAKNIQYF. In DNA form, the CDR3 reads TGCAGCGTTGAAGATTTGATTCCCCAAAAAGCCAAAAACATTCAGTACTTC.

This clonotype was picked up many times. V is TRBV12-3 or TRBV12-4 and J is TRBJ1-6; the match to TRBD1 covers 9 bases. The length of the CDR3 is 15 residues. Trimming took 4 bases from V and 5 from J; bases not matched to a gene: 3. CDR3 residues: CASSWGTGNNSPLHF. The CDR3 DNA reads as TGTGCCAGCAGTTGGGGGACAGGGAATAATTCACCCCTCCACTTT.

This clonotype has at least ten counts. The chain employs TRBV5-1 and TRBJ2-1, with 8 bases matching TRBD1. CDR1 and CDR2 (germline): SGHRS, YFSETQ. The CDR3 extends over 14 amino acids. Germline trimming cut 4 bases from V and 4 bases from J; bases unmatched to any gene: 4. The DNA of the CDR3 is TGCGCCAGCAGCGGGGGACAGGAATACAATGAGCAGTTCTTC. Protein product: CASSGGQEYNEQFF.

This clonotype was observed at least ten times. The rearrangement uses TRBV7-9 and TRBJ1-2, with 7 bases identical to TRBD1. CDR1 and CDR2 from the germline V gene are SEHNR and FQNEAQ (reference sequence). CDR3 size: 14 residues. Trimming removed 7 bases from V and 6 bases from J; junction bases left unmatched: 11. The chain's CDR3 is CASNRQGDLDGYTF. The CDR3 DNA sequence: TGTGCCAGCAACCGACAGGGAGACTTAGATGGCTACACCTTC.

The rearrangement uses TRBV7-3 and TRBJ2-2; no definite D call. Germline lookup yields CDR1 SGHTA and CDR2 FQGTGA. This CDR3 region has 13 residues. The V gene lost 5 bases and the J gene lost 8 bases, with 12 bases spanning the gap. Here the CDR3 reads CASSPWMEGELFF. CDR3 DNA: TGTGCCAGCAGCCCCTGGATGGAGGGGGAGCTGTTTTTT.

A remark on this clonotype: This sequence may be a read error, since a much larger clone differs from it by one base. This chain links TRBV7-8 with TRBJ1-5, with 7 bases identical to TRBD1. This CDR3 has 15 amino acids. J lost 3 bases, V lost 2 bases, and 4 bases had no gene match. From germline, CDR1 is SGHVS and CDR2 FQNEAQ. CDR3 region: CASSLWTGSNQPQHF. The CDR3 bases are TGTGCCAGCAGCTTATGGACAGGATCCAATCAGCCCCAGCATTTT.

This clonotype was seen at least ten times. This sequence joins TRBV28 and TRBJ1-3; D call uncertain. CDR1 is MDHEN, CDR2 SYDVKM, per germline. Trimming shortened V by 4 bases and J by 4 bases, and 17 bases separated the two germline ends. The CDR3 totals 16 residues. Here the CDR3 DNA reads TGTGCCAGCAGTTCATTCATTGATCGGGGAGGAAACACCATATATTTT. Its translation is CASSSFIDRGGNTIYF.

V gene TRBV6-2 or TRBV6-3 combines with J gene TRBJ1-1, with no clear D. The V gene lost 6 bases and the J gene lost 5 bases, with 13 bases spanning the gap. The CDR3 spans 13 residues. The germline gives CDR1 MNHEY, CDR2 SVGEGT. In nucleotides, the CDR3 is TGTGCCAGCAGACGATCAATAGGAACTGAAGCTTTCTTT. It translates to CASRRSIGTEAFF.

This clonotype was seen repeatedly, ten times or more. This rearrangement joins TRBV12-3 or TRBV12-4 to TRBJ2-7; 8 nucleotides line up with TRBD1. After removal of 6 bases from V and 5 bases from J, the junction contained 6 bases not matched to a gene. This CDR3 has 13 residues. The CDR3 sequence: CASSPDRVHEQYF. The CDR3 DNA sequence: TGTGCCAGCAGCCCGGACAGGGTACACGAGCAGTACTTC.

In this sample, this clonotype turned up many times. This chain joins TRBV28 and TRBJ2-5; no reliable D call. V lost 5 bases and J 1 base, leaving 11 bases between the germline ends. The germline V gene has CDR1 MDHEN and CDR2 SYDVKM. CDR3 length: 14 amino acids. The chain's CDR3 is CASSTLGSQETQYF. In DNA form, the CDR3 reads TGTGCCAGCAGTACCCTTGGCAGCCAAGAGACCCAGTACTTC.

This clonotype was seen ten or more times. The chain is built from TRBV28 and TRBJ2-3; TRBD2 aligns across 9 bases. V trimming: 2 bases; J trimming: 4 bases; junction bases outside the gene matches: 7. The CDR3 has 16 amino acids. The germline V gene encodes CDR1 MDHEN and CDR2 SYDVKM. CDR3 DNA sequence: TGTGCCAGCAGTTTAAGGGGGCGGGGGGGCCCAGATACGCAGTATTTT. This encodes CASSLRGRGGPDTQYF.